This entry lists 10 T cell receptor beta chains sequenced from one sample in a study of post-analysis software for immune sequencing data. The authors incorporated unique molecular identifiers into the TCR beta cDNA libraries. TCRdb independently ran MiXCR on the PCR reads; one entry per CDR3 protein. The profile shows some 240,000 distinct CDR3 sequences, 30% to 45% of them singletons. Study observations and caveats: TRBV segments more frequent in patients than in controls numbered a few and included TRBV5-6, TRBV5-1 and TRBV20-1.

Antigens of these TCRs are unknown. Sequenced input: blood. The receptor source for this set is a girl aged 10-17 years with multiple sclerosis.

Worth noting for this clonotype: A read error may be the cause here, since a much bigger clone is one base away. This chain connects TRBV15 to TRBJ2-7; possibly TRBD1 for D (7 bases). Germline V gives CDR1 LNHNV, CDR2 YYDKDF (reference sequence). The CDR3 covers 13 residues. The DNA for the CDR3 is TGTGTCACCAGCAGGGGGGCTACCTACGAGCAGTACTTC. The encoded protein is CVTSRGATYEQYF. Full variable domain (rest looked up from reference TRBV15 and TRBJ2-7): DAMVIQNPRYQVTQFGKPVTLSCSQTLNHNVMYWYQQKSSQAPKLLFHYYDKDFNNEADTPDNFQSRRPNTSFCFLDIRSPGLGDTAMYLCVTSRGATYEQYFGPGTRLTVT.

On this clonotype itself: Compared with germline, one end of the junction differs, possibly owing to a read error. The V and J genes are TRBV4-1 and TRBJ2-3; 12 nucleotides line up with TRBD2. CDR3 length equals 19 residues. The germline gives CDR1 MGHRA, CDR2 YSYEKL. CDR3 DNA sequence: TGCGCCAGCAGCCAAGATGTACTAGCGGGAGGCACCAACACAGGTACGCAGTATTTT. Protein: CASSQDVLAGGTNTGTQYF.

This clonotype was counted at least ten times. The chain uses TRBV5-1 and TRBJ2-1, with TRBD1 matching 11 bases. V shed 4 bases, J shed 8 bases, and the junction held 11 bases outside the gene matches. Germline V gives CDR1 SGHRS, CDR2 YFSETQ. The CDR3 runs to 16 residues. The CDR3 DNA follows: TGCGCCAGCAGCCCGCCCCCGGGACAGGGGGTCGATGAGCAGTTCTTC. Its translation is CASSPPPGQGVDEQFF.

V usage is TRBV5-1 and J usage is TRBJ2-2, with D perhaps matching TRBD2 (5 bases). The germline V and J ends were trimmed by 5 bases and 0 bases, with 11 bases remaining between them. This CDR3 is 15 amino acids long. The V gene's germline CDR1 is SGHRS and CDR2 YFSETQ. The CDR3 spells CASRFGNANTGELFF. The CDR3 bases are TGCGCCAGCAGATTCGGGAACGCGAACACCGGGGAGCTGTTTTTT.

The table lists this clonotype with a count of one. A read error may produce the germline difference seen at one junction end. The chain employs TRBV9 and TRBJ2-2; 8 bases match TRBD1. The CDR3 covers 15 residues. Germline V gene lookup returns CDR1 SGDLS and CDR2 YYNGEE. The CDR3 DNA follows: TGTGCCAACAGCCGGGGACAGGCGAACACCGGGGAGCTGTTTTTT. It translates to CANSRGQANTGELFF. The full variable domain, with the rest looked up from reference TRBV9 and TRBJ2-2, is DSGVTQTPKHLITATGQRVTLRCSPRSGDLSVYWYQQSLDQGLQFLIQYYNGEERAKGNILERFSAQQFPDLHSELNLSSLELGDSALYFCANSRGQANTGELFFGEGSRLTVL.

This clonotype has ten or more counts. The chain uses TRBV12-3 or TRBV12-4 and TRBJ2-3; either TRBD1 or TRBD2 may fit D (5 bases each). The germline V and J ends were trimmed by 5 bases and 1 base, with 13 bases remaining between them. The length of the CDR3 is 15 residues. The CDR3 here is CASSRGTWGTDTQYF. CDR3 DNA sequence: TGTGCCAGCAGTCGAGGGACCTGGGGCACAGATACGCAGTATTTT.

This clonotype has more than one count but fewer than ten. The rearrangement uses TRBV14 and TRBJ1-1; D perhaps matches TRBD1 (5 bases). The CDR3 sequence is 15 residues long. The germline V gene encodes CDR1 SGHDN and CDR2 FVKESK. V was pared by 4 bases and J by 0 bases, with 12 bases between. CDR3 nucleotide sequence: TGTGCCAGCAGCCTACCCGGGACGGTGAACACTGAAGCTTTCTTT. Its protein is CASSLPGTVNTEAFF.

This clonotype has at least ten counts. The chain combines TRBV7-9 with TRBJ2-5; possible D gene TRBD2, 6 bases. The CDR3 is made up of 16 amino acids. Trimming shortened V by 3 bases and J by 1 base, and 15 bases separated the two germline ends. The germline CDR1 and CDR2 sequences are SEHNR and FQNEAQ (reference sequence). The CDR3 region is CASSFGGVLFQETQYF. The CDR3 DNA follows: TGTGCCAGCAGCTTTGGAGGGGTTCTATTCCAAGAGACCCAGTACTTC.

This clonotype has at least ten counts. The chain employs TRBV4-1 and TRBJ2-3, with TRBD1 matching over 7 bases. Germline V gene lookup returns CDR1 MGHRA and CDR2 YSYEKL. Trimming cost V 0 bases and J 4 bases; bases outside gene matches: 10. The CDR3 extends over 17 amino acids. CDR3 DNA sequence: TGCGCCAGCAGCCAAGAGGAGACAGGGAAGACGGCAGATACGCAGTATTTT. Its protein is CASSQEETGKTADTQYF.

This clonotype was counted many times. J is TRBJ1-5 and V is TRBV6-6; D unclear. The CDR3 is made up of 15 amino acids. The germline V gene has CDR1 MNHNY and CDR2 SVGAGI (reference sequence). V was trimmed by 5 bases and J by 4 bases, leaving 15 bases between them. CDR3 amino acids: CASSALEVNNQPQHF. CDR3 nucleotides: TGTGCCAGCAGTGCCCTTGAGGTCAATAATCAGCCCCAGCATTTT.